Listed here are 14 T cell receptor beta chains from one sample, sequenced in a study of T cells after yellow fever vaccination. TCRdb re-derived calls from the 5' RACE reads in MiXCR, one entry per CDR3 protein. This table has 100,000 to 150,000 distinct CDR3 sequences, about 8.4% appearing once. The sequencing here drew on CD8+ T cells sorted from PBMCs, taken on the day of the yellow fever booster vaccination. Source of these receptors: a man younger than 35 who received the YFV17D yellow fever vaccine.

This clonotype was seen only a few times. The DNA for the CDR3 is TGCAGTGCTAGAGACACCCCCGCGGTTAAGCGGGGGTACAATGAGCAGTTCTTC. The encoded protein is CSARDTPAVKRGYNEQFF. This rearrangement joins TRBV20-1 to TRBJ2-1, with 8 bases aligning to TRBD2. The germline CDR1 and CDR2 sequences are DFQATT and SNEGSKA (reference sequence). The length of the CDR3 is 18 residues. The trim removed 0 bases at V and 4 bases at J, leaving 14 bases unmatched.

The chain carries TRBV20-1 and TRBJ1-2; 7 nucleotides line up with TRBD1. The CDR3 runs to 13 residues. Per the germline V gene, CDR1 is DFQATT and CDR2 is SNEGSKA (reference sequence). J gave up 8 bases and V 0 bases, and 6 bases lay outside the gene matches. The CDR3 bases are TGCAGTGCTAGAGATGACGACAGGGCGGGCTACACCTTC. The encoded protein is CSARDDDRAGYTF.

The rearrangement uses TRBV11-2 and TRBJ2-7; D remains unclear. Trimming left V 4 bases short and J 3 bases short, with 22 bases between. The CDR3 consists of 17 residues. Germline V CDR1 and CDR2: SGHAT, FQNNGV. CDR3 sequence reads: CASSSLSRRLSFYEQYF. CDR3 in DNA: TGTGCCAGCAGCTCCCTCTCCAGGCGCCTTTCTTTCTACGAGCAGTACTTC.

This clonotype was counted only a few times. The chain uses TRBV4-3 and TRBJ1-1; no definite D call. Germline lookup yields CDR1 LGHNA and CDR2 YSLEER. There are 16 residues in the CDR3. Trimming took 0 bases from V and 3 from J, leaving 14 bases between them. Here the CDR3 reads CASSQDWRGLDTEAFF. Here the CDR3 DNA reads TGCGCCAGCAGCCAAGATTGGCGGGGTCTGGACACTGAAGCTTTCTTT.

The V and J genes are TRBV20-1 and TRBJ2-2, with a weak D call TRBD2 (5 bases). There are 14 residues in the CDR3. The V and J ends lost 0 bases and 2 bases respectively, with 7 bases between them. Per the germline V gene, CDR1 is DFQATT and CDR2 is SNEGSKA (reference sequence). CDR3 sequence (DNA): TGCAGTGCTAGAGATCCGGGAAACACCGGGGAGCTGTTTTTT. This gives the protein CSARDPGNTGELFF.

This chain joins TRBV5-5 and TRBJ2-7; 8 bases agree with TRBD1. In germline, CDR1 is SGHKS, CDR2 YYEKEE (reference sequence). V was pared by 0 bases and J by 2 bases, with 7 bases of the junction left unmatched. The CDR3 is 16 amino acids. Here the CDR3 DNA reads TGTGCCAGCAGCTTGGCCGGACAGGGCTTCCCCTACGAGCAGTACTTC. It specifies CASSLAGQGFPYEQYF.

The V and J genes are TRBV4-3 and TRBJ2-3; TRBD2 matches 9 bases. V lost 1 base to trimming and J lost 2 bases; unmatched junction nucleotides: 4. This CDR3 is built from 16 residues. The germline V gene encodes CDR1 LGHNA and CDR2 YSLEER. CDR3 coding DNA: TGCGCCAGCAGCCAAGTCCTAGCGGGGTACACAGATACGCAGTATTTT. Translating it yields CASSQVLAGYTDTQYF.

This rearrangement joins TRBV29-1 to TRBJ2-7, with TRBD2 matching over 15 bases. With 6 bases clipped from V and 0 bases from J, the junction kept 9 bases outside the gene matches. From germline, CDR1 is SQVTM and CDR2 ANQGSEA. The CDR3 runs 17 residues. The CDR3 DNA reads TGCAGCGTGGCCGGGACTAGCGGGGGGACCACCTCCTACGAGCAGTACTTC. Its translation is CSVAGTSGGTTSYEQYF.

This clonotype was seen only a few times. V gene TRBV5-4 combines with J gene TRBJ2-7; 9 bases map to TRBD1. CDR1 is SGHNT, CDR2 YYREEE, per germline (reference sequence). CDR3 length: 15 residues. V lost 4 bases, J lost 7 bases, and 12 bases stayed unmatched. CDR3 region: CASSVDRGLPLEQYV. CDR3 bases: TGTGCCAGCAGCGTGGACAGGGGCCTTCCTTTGGAGCAGTACGTC.

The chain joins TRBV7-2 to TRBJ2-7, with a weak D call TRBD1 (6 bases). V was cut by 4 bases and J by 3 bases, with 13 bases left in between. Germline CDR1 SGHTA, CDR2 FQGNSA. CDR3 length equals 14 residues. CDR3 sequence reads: CASSSAGEFYEQYF. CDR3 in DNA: TGTGCCAGCAGCTCCGCAGGGGAATTCTACGAGCAGTACTTC.

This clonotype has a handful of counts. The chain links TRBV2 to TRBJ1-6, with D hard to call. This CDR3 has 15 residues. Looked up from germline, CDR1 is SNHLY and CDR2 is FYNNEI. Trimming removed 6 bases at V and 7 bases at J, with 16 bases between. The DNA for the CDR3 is TGTGCCAGCAGACCTTGGTCGGAACCCAATTCACCCCTCCACTTT. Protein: CASRPWSEPNSPLHF.

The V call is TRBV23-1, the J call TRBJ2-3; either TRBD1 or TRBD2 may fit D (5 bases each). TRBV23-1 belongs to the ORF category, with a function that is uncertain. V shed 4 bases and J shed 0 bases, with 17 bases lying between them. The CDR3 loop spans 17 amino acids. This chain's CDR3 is CASSPRKGSASTDTQYF. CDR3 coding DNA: TGCGCCAGCAGTCCTAGGAAGGGGAGTGCTAGCACAGATACGCAGTATTTT.

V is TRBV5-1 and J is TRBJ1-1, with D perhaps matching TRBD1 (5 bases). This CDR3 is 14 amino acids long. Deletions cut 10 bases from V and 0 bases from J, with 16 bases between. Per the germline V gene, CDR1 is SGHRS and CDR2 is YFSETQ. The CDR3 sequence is CAAPVGGMNTEAFF. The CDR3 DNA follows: TGCGCCGCCCCAGTGGGGGGAATGAACACTGAAGCTTTCTTT.

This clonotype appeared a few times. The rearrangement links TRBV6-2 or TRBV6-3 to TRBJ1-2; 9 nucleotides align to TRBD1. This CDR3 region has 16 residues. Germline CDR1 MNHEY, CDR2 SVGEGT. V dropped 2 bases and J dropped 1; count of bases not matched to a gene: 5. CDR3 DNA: TGTGCCAGCAGTTACGCGGGACAGGGAATTAACTATGGCTACACCTTC. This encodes CASSYAGQGINYGYTF.